This T cell receptor (beta chain) was captured by sequencing in a study of T cells in Graves' hyperthyroidism and ophthalmopathy. This CDR3 is built from 14 residues. Germline V CDR1 and CDR2: SNHLY, FYNNEI. The ends were cut back, 2 bases at V and 8 bases at J, with 15 bases in the middle. Amplification of TCR beta CDR3 regions used RNA as the template. The study used the HTBI primer set for a first-round RT-PCR of the TCR CDR3. Via MiXCR, TCRdb re-called the multiplex PCR reads, giving one row per CDR3 protein. The sample consists of around 440,000 distinct CDR3 sequences, 15% to 18% of them appearing once. The sample holds many counts of this clonotype.

The receptor was isolated from a woman aged 18-35 years with Graves' hyperthyroidism. The sequencing sample was made of blood. The V call is TRBV2, the J call TRBJ1-1; D is possibly TRBD1 (6 bases). The CDR3 sequence: CASSETDRFKEAFF. In DNA, the CDR3 is TGTGCCAGCAGTGAAACGGACAGATTTAAAGAAGCTTTCTTT.